Ten or more counts support the clone carrying this T cell receptor beta chain. From germline, CDR1 is MNHEY and CDR2 SVGEGT. The CDR3 extends over 14 amino acids. Trimming pared 6 bases from V and 7 bases from J, leaving 16 bases between. TCRdb reanalysed the RT-PCR reads using MiXCR and keeps one entry per CDR3 protein. The table has about 680,000 distinct CDR3 sequences, 14% seen once; the top ten hold about 3.6%. Sequencing used memory CD4+ T cells from blood. This rearrangement joins TRBV6-2 or TRBV6-3 to TRBJ2-1, with a possible D match to TRBD2 (5 bases). The TCR was taken from a female donor in good health, serving as a healthy control. CDR3 sequence: CASSESAPGNEQFF. CDR3 coding DNA: TGTGCCAGCAGCGAATCGGCCCCGGGAAATGAGCAGTTCTTC.